This T cell receptor (beta chain) is from a study of radiotherapy plus CTLA-4 blockade in lung cancer. Regarding this clone: Its antigen is not known.

Profiling relied on immunoSEQ multiplex PCR, and the TCRdb table lists in-frame clones only, not all of them. The sample shows 81,000 or so clones, around 83% of them seen only once. Study-level findings and limits: Clones of tumor-derived TCRs expanded in blood after radiotherapy plus ipilimumab.

Trimming stripped 1 base from V and 1 base from J, with 5 bases between. Germline V gene lookup returns CDR1 SGHTS and CDR2 YDEGEE. The CDR3 contains 13 residues. Sequenced material: peripheral blood, taken from a patient treated with radiotherapy plus ipilimumab. The sequence was obtained from a human donor with non-small cell lung cancer that progressed on radiotherapy plus ipilimumab. The chain employs TRBV5-8 and TRBJ1-1; no clear D gene. The CDR3 reads CASSLTRNTEAFF. CDR3 in DNA: TGTGCCAGCAGCTTGACAAGGAACACTGAAGCTTTCTTT.